This TCR beta chain was sequenced in a study of CD8 T cells in ankylosing spondylitis. General study results and limits: Characteristic, it appeared, of ankylosing spondylitis blood was a TCR beta motif of about eight highly homologous variants. The study looked at matched synovial fluid samples from ankylosing spondylitis patients. Disease-linked clones were reported to be significantly enriched there. Some of the motif variants had earlier been found in reactive arthritis patients' fluid and blood. CD8+ disease-linked clones were present at relatively low frequencies in blood.

V was shortened by 4 bases and J by 0 bases, with 7 bases between the two germline ends. The CDR3 sequence is 14 residues long. CDR1 is SGHTA, CDR2 FQGNSA, per germline. As concerns this clonotype: The antigen is unknown.

TCRdb ran MiXCR on the 5' RACE reads and lists one entry per CDR3 protein. The table includes a few hundred thousand distinct CDR3 sequences, around 20% detected once. The chain carries TRBV7-2 and TRBJ1-5; TRBD1 might be the D (5 bases). The sample consisted of blood, either unsorted or a sorted T cell fraction (not recorded which). The TCR originated in a male donor with ankylosing spondylitis or in good health (not recorded which). DNA for the CDR3: TGTGCCAGCAGCTGGCAGGGTAGCAATCAGCCCCAGCATTTT. Protein: CASSWQGSNQPQHF.